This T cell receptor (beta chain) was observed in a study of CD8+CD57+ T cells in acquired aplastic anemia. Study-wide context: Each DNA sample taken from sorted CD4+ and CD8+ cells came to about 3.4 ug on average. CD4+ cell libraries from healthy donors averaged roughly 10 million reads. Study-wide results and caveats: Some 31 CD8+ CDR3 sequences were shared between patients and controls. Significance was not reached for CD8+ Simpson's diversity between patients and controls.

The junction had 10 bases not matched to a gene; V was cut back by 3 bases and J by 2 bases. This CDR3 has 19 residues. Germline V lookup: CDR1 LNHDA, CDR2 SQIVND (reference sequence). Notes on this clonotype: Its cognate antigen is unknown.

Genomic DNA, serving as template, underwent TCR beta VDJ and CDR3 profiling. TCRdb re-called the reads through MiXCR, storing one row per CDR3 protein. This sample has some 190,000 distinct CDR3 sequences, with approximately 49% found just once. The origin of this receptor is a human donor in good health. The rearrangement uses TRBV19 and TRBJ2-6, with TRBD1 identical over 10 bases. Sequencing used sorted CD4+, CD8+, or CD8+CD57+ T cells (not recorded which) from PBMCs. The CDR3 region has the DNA TGTGCCAGTAGTATGTACTTCGCGGGACAGGGGCCTGGGGCCAACGTCCTGACTTTC. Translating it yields CASSMYFAGQGPGANVLTF.